This T cell receptor (beta chain) originates from a study of technical replicates of blood from a handful of donors. V was cut by 8 bases and J by 3 bases, with 7 bases left in between. CDR3 size: 12 residues. CDR1 and CDR2 (germline): MRHNA, SNTAGT. Clones were read by immunoSEQ multiplex PCR, and TCRdb kept only the in-frame ones, dropping some. The sample has roughly 60,000 clones, around nine tenths seen once. V and J are TRBV6-4 and TRBJ2-2; D is possibly TRBD1 (5 bases). Sequences were obtained from PBMCs. This sequence was found in a human donor in good health. Some clones in this sample may be carry-over from other donors' samples. The CDR3 DNA sequence: TGTGCCAGCCAAGGGGACACCGGGGAGCTGTTTTTT. Protein product: CASQGDTGELFF.